This TCR beta chain was captured in a study of T cell responses to AZD1222 COVID-19 vaccine. Findings of the study overall: Donors were chiefly white British, with a greater number of females, and clonal diversity was perhaps underestimated. After the peak T cell response, and only then, were repertoires sampled.

Sequenced by immunoSEQ multiplex PCR; TCRdb stores in-frame clones only, minus some. The repertoire holds approximately 80,000 clones, with 85% to 95% as singletons. Analysis merged second doses at about 4 or about 12 weeks. Comments on this clone: Its antigen is still unknown.

V was pared by 5 bases and J by 0 bases, with 13 bases between. Germline V gene data show CDR1 as SQVTM and CDR2 as ANQGSEA. The CDR3 length is 14 residues. The input for sequencing was peripheral blood, taken 28 days after the second AZD1222 dose. This chain joins TRBV29-1 and TRBJ1-1; possibly TRBD1 for D (6 bases). The origin of this receptor is an adult who received the AZD1222 COVID-19 vaccine. In DNA, the CDR3 is TGCAGCGTTACCTACAGGGCGTTGAACACTGAAGCTTTCTTT. Its translation is CSVTYRALNTEAFF.